This is a list of T cell receptor beta chains from one sample in a study of regulatory T cells in long-lasting Graves disease. TCRdb ran MiXCR on the multiplex PCR reads and lists one entry per CDR3 protein. The profile covers hundreds of thousands of distinct CDR3 sequences, with roughly 21% appearing a single time and roughly 7.7% taken by the ten largest. The sequenced sample was peripheral blood mononuclear cells (PBMCs), obtained when the disease was refractory, from a patient treated with antithyroid drugs. The receptor source for this set is a female donor with Graves disease. The CDR3 runs from the conserved cysteine through the conserved F or W. The D gene is left open where the match is weak. Some rows have no size entry. The others give once, few or many, or a class for an expanded clone.

j_gene | abundance | d_gene | v_gene | CDR3nt | CDR3aa
TRBJ2-7 | many | - | TRBV7-8 | TGTGCCAGCAGTTGGGGCGGTTCCTACGAGCAGTACTTC | CASSWGGSYEQYF
TRBJ1-2 | - | - | TRBV4-1 | TGCGCCAGCAGCCAAGAGCAGGGGCTAAGCAGGGGCTACACCTTC | CASSQEQGLSRGYTF
TRBJ1-2 | - | TRBD1 | TRBV7-9 | TGTGCCAGCAGCTTGCCCGGGACAGGGGGCTCTAACAATGGTTACACCTTC | CASSLPGTGGSNNGYTF
TRBJ2-2 | - | TRBD2 | TRBV25-1 | TGTGCCAGCGAAGCTAGCGGGAGACCGAGCACCGGGGAGCTGTTTTTT | CASEASGRPSTGELFF
TRBJ2-3 | once | - | TRBV12-3/TRBV12-4 | TGTGCCAGCAGTTCCCTCTACGATACGCAGTATTTT | CASSSLYDTQYF
TRBJ2-6 | many | TRBD1 | TRBV24-1 | TGTGCCACCAGTGATTTTACCGGGACAGCCACCTCTGGGGCCAACGTCCTGACTTTC | CATSDFTGTATSGANVLTF
TRBJ2-7 | few | TRBD1 | TRBV28 | TGTGCCAGCAGCACCACAGGGGGCCCTCGGTACGAGCAGTACTTC | CASSTTGGPRYEQYF
TRBJ1-1 | many | - | TRBV6-2/TRBV6-3 | TGTGCCAGCAGTCGAGGCAGCGTGAACACTGAAGCTTTCTTT | CASSRGSVNTEAFF
TRBJ1-2 | - | - | TRBV20-1 | TGCAGTGCCAACCATGGCTACACCTTC | CSANHGYTF
TRBJ2-2 | - | - | TRBV7-2 | TGTGCCAGCAGCTTAGGAGGGACCAACGCCGGGGAGCTGTTTTTT | CASSLGGTNAGELFF
TRBJ1-1 | many | - | TRBV12-3/TRBV12-4 | TGTGCCAGCAGTTTTAGTGTACAGAACACTGAAGCTTTCTTT | CASSFSVQNTEAFF
TRBJ2-7 | many | - | TRBV12-3/TRBV12-4 | TGTGCCAGCAGTCAAGGGGGGACCTACGAGCAGTACTTC | CASSQGGTYEQYF
TRBJ2-7 | many | - | TRBV27 | TGTGCCAGCAGCCCCAGGGACGCGAACGACGAGCAGTACTTC | CASSPRDANDEQYF
TRBJ1-2 | many | - | TRBV6-1 | TGTGCCAGCAGTGAAAGTCGGGTACGCTTAGGCTACACCTTC | CASSESRVRLGYTF
TRBJ1-4 | many | - | TRBV12-3/TRBV12-4 | TGTGCCAGCAGTCAAAGACTACCAGGGGATGAAAAACTGTTTTTT | CASSQRLPGDEKLFF
TRBJ1-6 | few | - | TRBV4-3 | TGCGCCAGCAGCCAGGGAGTCAATTCACCCCTCCACTTT | CASSQGVNSPLHF
TRBJ2-5 | few | TRBD1 | TRBV9 | TGTGCCAGCAGCGCGACAGGGCAAGAGACCCAGTACTTC | CASSATGQETQYF
TRBJ2-5 | once | - | TRBV15 | TGTGCCACCAGCAGAGATCCTCCACAAGAGACCCAGTACTTC | CATSRDPPQETQYF
TRBJ2-1 | - | - | TRBV6-2/TRBV6-3 | TGTGCCAGCAGTTACTCACAGATCAATGAGCAGTTCTTC | CASSYSQINEQFF
TRBJ1-4 | many | TRBD1 | TRBV13 | TGTGCCAGCAGCCCAGGGGACAGGCCAAATGAAAAACTGTTTTTT | CASSPGDRPNEKLFF
TRBJ1-2 | few | TRBD1 | TRBV6-1 | TGTGCCAGCAGCCCGGGACAGATAACTTCGCGCTACACCTTC | CASSPGQITSRYTF
TRBJ2-7 | few | TRBD1 | TRBV2 | TGTGCCATAAAGCAGGGGACAGGGGGCAACGAGCAGTACTTC | CAIKQGTGGNEQYF
TRBJ1-5 | many | - | TRBV27 | TGTGCCAGCAGTTTAACAGTCACCCAGCCCCAGCATTTT | CASSLTVTQPQHF
TRBJ1-5 | few | - | TRBV9 | TGTGCCAGCAGCGTCCAAGACAATCAGCCCCAGCATTTT | CASSVQDNQPQHF
TRBJ2-5 | few | TRBD1 | TRBV27 | TGTGCCAGCAGTCGCGTGGGACAGGGAGAAGAGACCCAGTACTTC | CASSRVGQGEETQYF
TRBJ1-1 | few | - | TRBV2 | TGTGCCAGTTCCAGGGAAACTGAAGCTTTCTTT | CASSRETEAFF
TRBJ2-7 | - | TRBD2 | TRBV5-1 | TGCGCCAGCAGCTTGGCCCCTAGCGGGGACCCGCGGTACGAGCAGTACTTC | CASSLAPSGDPRYEQYF
TRBJ1-3 | many | - | TRBV28 | TGTGCCAGCAGAGAGAACGGGCACGGAAACACCATATATTTT | CASRENGHGNTIYF
TRBJ2-1 | - | - | TRBV2 | TGTGCCAGCAGTGATGGGAGTGAGCAGTTCTTC | CASSDGSEQFF
TRBJ2-2 | few | TRBD1 | TRBV12-3/TRBV12-4 | TGTGCCAGCAGGGAACAGGGGGCGGACACCGGGGAGCTGTTTTTT | CASREQGADTGELFF
TRBJ2-6 | - | - | TRBV29-1 | TGCAGCGCCGGGATCTCTGGGGCCAACGTCCTGACTTTC | CSAGISGANVLTF
TRBJ1-2 | - | - | TRBV7-9 | TGTGCCAGCGCAGAGAAGGCAGGCCGACTAGCTAACTATGGCTACACCTTC | CASAEKAGRLANYGYTF
TRBJ2-7 | - | TRBD1 | TRBV7-9 | TGTGCCAGCTCACCAAGATGGGGACAGGGGACCTACGAGCAGTACTTC | CASSPRWGQGTYEQYF
TRBJ2-7 | - | - | TRBV5-1 | TGCGCCAGCAGCTCTTCCGGGCCTCGCCTCGAGCAGTACTTC | CASSSSGPRLEQYF
TRBJ1-2 | - | TRBD1 | TRBV7-2 | TGTGCCAGCAGCTTGGAGGGGACAGACTATGGCTACACCTTC | CASSLEGTDYGYTF
TRBJ2-4 | many | - | TRBV10-3 | TGTGCCATCAGTGAGACGGGAGAGGGAGCCAAAAACATTCAGTACTTC | CAISETGEGAKNIQYF
TRBJ2-5 | - | - | TRBV28 | TGTGCCAGCACCGAGCTCGGGACACGGGCTGGGGAGACCCAGTACTTC | CASTELGTRAGETQYF
TRBJ2-5 | many | TRBD2 | TRBV12-5 | TGTGCTAGTGGTTTGGGGCCGGGACTAGCGGGAGGGCGGTATGAGACCCAGTACTTC | CASGLGPGLAGGRYETQYF
TRBJ1-4 | - | - | TRBV5-1 | TGCGCCAGCAGCTTCCGGGGGGTAGTGACTGAAAAACTGTTTTTT | CASSFRGVVTEKLFF
TRBJ1-1 | few | - | TRBV20-1 | TGCAGTGCTAGAGACGCACTTAACACTGAAGCTTTCTTT | CSARDALNTEAFF
TRBJ1-5 | many | - | TRBV28 | TGTGCCAGCAGTTTCTTTAGCAATCAGCCCCAGCATTTT | CASSFFSNQPQHF
TRBJ2-7 | many | - | TRBV7-3 | TGTGCCAGCAGCTCAACCGCTGTGGGTGAGCAGTACTTC | CASSSTAVGEQYF
TRBJ1-2 | many | - | TRBV28 | TGTGCCAGCAGACCGCCGTCCGTCTATGGCTACACCTTC | CASRPPSVYGYTF